This TCR beta chain originates from a study of PD-L1 blockade in urothelial cancer. Study-level background: T cell content in blood samples showed a median of about 140,000.

Documented time point: peripheral blood 6 weeks after treatment start. Using immunoSEQ multiplex PCR, the repertoire was profiled, and TCRdb retains in-frame clones only, with some absent. Of under 35,000 clones detected, 89% appear once; the ten largest clones hold 8%. The clonotype originates from a man older than 75 with urothelial cancer. Sequenced material: PBMCs, taken around atezolizumab (anti-PD-L1) treatment.

CDR3 region: CASIRTGRGNTIYF. Written as DNA, the CDR3 is TGTGCCAGCATCCGGACAGGGAGGGGAAACACCATATATTTT. This chain uses TRBV6-1 with TRBJ1-3; 8 bases align to TRBD1. From germline, CDR1 is MNHNS and CDR2 SASEGT. The CDR3 has 14 amino acids. With 7 bases clipped from V and 4 bases from J, the junction kept 6 bases outside the gene matches.